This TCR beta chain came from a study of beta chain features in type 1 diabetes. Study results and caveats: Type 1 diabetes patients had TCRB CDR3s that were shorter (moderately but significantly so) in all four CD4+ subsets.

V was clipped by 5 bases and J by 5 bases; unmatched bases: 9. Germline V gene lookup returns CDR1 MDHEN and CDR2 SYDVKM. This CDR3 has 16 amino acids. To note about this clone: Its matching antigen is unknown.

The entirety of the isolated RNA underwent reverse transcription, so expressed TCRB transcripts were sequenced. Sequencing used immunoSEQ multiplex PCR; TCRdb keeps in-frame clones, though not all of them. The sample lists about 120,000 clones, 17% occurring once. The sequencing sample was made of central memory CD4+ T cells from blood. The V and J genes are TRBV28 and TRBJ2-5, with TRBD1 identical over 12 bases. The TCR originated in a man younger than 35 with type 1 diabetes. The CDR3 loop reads CASSLGQGAFWETQYF. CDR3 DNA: TGTGCCAGCAGTCTGGGACAGGGGGCGTTTTGGGAGACCCAGTACTTC.